This T cell receptor (beta chain) came from a study of shared T cell receptors in the human thymus. Measured with immunoSEQ multiplex PCR; TCRdb has only the in-frame clones, and not every one. The sample consists of hundreds of thousands of clones, 85% to 90% of them appearing once. The V segment lost 4 bases and the J segment 5 bases; nucleotides outside the gene matches: 7. Germline CDR1 SEHNR, CDR2 FQNEAQ (reference sequence). The CDR3 runs to 14 residues. This sample also appeared in a second study, on human thymus T cells. That paper adds: From resections taken during corrective heart surgery, the thymus tissue was obtained. Within thymic and blood repertoires, V and J gene usage appeared to be biased.

Sequences were obtained from thymocytes. This chain joins TRBV7-9 and TRBJ2-5, with 7 bases lining up with TRBD1. This clonotype was obtained from a boy less than two years old with a congenital heart defect. The CDR3 DNA follows: TGTGCCAGCAGCTCCCAGACAGGGACGGAGACCCAGTACTTC. Protein sequence: CASSSQTGTETQYF.